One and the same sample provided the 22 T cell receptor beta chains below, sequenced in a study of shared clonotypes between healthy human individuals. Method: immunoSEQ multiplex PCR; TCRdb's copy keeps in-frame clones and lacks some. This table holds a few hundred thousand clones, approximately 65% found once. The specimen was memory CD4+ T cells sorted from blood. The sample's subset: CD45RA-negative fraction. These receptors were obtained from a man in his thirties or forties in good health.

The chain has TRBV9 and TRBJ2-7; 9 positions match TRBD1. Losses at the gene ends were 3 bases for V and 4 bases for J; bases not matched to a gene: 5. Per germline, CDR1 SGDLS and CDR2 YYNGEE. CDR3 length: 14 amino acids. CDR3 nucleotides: TGTGCCAGCAGCGCACAGGGGGCAGCTTACGAGCAGTACTTC. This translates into CASSAQGAAYEQYF. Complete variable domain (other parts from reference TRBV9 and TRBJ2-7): DSGVTQTPKHLITATGQRVTLRCSPRSGDLSVYWYQQSLDQGLQFLIQYYNGEERAKGNILERFSAQQFPDLHSELNLSSLELGDSALYFCASSAQGAAYEQYFGPGTRLTVT.

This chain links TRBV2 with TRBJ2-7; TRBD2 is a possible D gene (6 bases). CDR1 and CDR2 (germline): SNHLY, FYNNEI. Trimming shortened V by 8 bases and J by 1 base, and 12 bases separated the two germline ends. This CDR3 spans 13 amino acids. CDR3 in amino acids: CASRRDLSYEQYF. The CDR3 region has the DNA TGTGCCAGCCGGAGGGATCTTTCCTACGAGCAGTACTTC.

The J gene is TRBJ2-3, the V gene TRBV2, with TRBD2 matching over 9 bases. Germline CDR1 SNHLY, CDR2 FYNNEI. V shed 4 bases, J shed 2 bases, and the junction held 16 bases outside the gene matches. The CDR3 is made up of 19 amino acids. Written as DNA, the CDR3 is TGTGCCAGCAGTGTAACTGGACCCGGCCAGCGGGAGGACACAGATACGCAGTATTTT. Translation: CASSVTGPGQREDTDTQYF.

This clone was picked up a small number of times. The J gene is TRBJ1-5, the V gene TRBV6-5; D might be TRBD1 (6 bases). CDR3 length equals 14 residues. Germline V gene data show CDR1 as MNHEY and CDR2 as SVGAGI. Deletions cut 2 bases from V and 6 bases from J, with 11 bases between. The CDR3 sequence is CASSYGGGGQPQHF. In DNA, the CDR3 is TGTGCCAGCAGTTACGGGGGCGGGGGTCAGCCCCAGCATTTT.

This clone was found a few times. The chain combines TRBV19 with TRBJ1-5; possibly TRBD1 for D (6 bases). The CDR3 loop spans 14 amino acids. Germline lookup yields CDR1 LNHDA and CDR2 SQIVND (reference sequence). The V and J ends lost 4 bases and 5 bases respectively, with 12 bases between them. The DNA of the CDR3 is TGTGCCAGTAGTACCCGACAGGTTTATCAGCCCCAGCATTTT. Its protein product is CASSTRQVYQPQHF. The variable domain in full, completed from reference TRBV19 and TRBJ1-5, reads DGGITQSPKYLFRKEGQNVTLSCEQNLNHDAMYWYRQDPGQGLRLIYYSQIVNDFQKGDIAEGYSVSREKKESFPLTVTSAQKNPTAFYLCASSTRQVYQPQHFGDGTRLSIL.

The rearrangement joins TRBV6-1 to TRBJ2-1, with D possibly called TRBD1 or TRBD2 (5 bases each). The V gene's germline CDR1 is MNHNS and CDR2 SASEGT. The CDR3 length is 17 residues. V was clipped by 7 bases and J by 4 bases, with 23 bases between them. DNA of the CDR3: TGTGCCAGCACTGATATGGCCGGGACCCTCTCTTACAATGAGCAGTTCTTC. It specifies CASTDMAGTLSYNEQFF.

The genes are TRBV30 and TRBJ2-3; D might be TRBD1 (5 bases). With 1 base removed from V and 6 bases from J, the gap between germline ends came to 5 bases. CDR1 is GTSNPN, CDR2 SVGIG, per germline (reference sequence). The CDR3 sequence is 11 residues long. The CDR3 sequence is CAWSDRDTQYF. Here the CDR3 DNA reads TGTGCCTGGAGTGACAGGGATACGCAGTATTTT.

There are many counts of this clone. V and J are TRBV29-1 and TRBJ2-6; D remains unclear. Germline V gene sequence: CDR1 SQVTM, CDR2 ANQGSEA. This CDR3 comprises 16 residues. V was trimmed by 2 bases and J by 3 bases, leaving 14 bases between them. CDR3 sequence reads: CSVETDLGSGANVLTF. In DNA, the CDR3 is TGCAGCGTTGAAACAGACCTAGGAAGTGGGGCCAACGTCCTGACTTTC.

This chain's CDR3 is CASSFSPNREQYF. DNA of the CDR3: TGTGCCAGCAGCTTCTCCCCCAATCGCGAGCAGTACTTC. The chain uses TRBV5-4 and TRBJ2-7; D uncertain. Germline lookup yields CDR1 SGHNT and CDR2 YYREEE (reference sequence). Trimming took off 2 bases at V and 6 bases at J, with 12 bases between the two ends. This CDR3 region has 13 residues.

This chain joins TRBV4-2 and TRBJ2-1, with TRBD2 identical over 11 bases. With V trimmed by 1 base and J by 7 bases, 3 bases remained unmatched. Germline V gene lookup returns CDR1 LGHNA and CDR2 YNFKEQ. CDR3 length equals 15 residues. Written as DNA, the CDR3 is TGTGCCAGCAGCCAAGGACTAGCGGGATATAATGAGCAGTTCTTC. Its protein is CASSQGLAGYNEQFF.

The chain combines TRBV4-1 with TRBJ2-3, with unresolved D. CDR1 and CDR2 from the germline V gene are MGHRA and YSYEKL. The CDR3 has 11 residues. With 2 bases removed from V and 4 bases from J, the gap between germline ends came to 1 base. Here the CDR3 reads CASSQSDTQYF. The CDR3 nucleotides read TGCGCCAGCAGCCAATCAGATACGCAGTATTTT.

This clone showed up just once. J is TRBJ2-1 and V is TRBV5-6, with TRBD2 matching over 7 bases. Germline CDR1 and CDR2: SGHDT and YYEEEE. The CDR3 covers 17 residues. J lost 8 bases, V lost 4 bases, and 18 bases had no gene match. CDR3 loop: CASSLLADSIMGDEQFF. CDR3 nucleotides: TGTGCCAGCAGCCTTCTAGCGGATAGTATTATGGGCGATGAGCAGTTCTTC.

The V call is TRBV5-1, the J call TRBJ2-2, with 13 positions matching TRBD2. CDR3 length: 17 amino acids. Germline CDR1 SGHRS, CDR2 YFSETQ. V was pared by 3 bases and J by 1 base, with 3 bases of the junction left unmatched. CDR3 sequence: CASSSGLAGLNTGELFF. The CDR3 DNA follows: TGCGCCAGCAGCTCGGGACTAGCGGGGCTGAACACCGGGGAGCTGTTTTTT.

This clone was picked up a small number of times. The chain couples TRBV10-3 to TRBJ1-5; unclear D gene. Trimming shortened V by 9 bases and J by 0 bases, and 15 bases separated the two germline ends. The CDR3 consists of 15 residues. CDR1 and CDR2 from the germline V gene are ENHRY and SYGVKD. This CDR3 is CAIHSGSLSNQPQHF. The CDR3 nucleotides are TGTGCCATACACTCCGGGTCTCTTAGCAATCAGCCCCAGCATTTT.

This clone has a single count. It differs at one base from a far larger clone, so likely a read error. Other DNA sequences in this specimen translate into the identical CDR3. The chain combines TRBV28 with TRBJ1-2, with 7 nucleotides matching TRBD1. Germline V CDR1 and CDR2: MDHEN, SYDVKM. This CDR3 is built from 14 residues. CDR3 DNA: TGTGCCAGCAGGACAGGGCAGGACACTTATGGCTACACCTTT. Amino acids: CASRTGQDTYGYTF.

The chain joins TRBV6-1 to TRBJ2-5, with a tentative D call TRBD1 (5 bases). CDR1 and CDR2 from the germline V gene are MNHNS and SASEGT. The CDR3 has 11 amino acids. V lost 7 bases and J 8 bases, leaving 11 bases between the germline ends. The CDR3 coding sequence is TGTGCCAGCATTCAGGGAAGCACCCAGTACTTC. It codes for CASIQGSTQYF.

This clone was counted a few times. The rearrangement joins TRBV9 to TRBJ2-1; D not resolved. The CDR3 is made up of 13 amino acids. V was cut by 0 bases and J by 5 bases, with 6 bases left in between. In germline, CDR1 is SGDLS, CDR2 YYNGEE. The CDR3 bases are TGTGCCAGCAGCGTAGTGGAGAACAATGAGCAGTTCTTC. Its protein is CASSVVENNEQFF.

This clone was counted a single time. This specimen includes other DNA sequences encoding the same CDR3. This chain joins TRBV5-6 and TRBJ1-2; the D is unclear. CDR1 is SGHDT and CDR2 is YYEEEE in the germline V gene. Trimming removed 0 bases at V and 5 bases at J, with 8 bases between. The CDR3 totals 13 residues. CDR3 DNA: TGTGCCAGCAGCTTGGACAGAACATATGGCTACACCTTC. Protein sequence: CASSLDRTYGYTF.

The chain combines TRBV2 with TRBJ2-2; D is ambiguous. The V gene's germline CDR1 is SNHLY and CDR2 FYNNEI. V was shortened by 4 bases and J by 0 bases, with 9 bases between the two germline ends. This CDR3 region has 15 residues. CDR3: CASSADHTNTGELFF. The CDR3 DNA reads TGTGCCAGCAGTGCGGACCATACGAACACCGGGGAGCTGTTTTTT.

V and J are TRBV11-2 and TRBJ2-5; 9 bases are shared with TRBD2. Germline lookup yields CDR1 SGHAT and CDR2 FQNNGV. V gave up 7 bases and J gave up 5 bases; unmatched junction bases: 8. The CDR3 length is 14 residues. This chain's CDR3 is CASNKAGGPETQYF. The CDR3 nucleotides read TGTGCCAGCAATAAGGCGGGAGGGCCCGAGACCCAGTACTTC.

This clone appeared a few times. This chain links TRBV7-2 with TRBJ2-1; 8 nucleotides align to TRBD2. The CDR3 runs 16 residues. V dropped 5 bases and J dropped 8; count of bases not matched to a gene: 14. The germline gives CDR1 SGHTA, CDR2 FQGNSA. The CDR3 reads CASSRRTSGPGDEQFF. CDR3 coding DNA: TGTGCCAGCAGCAGACGAACTAGCGGACCTGGCGATGAGCAGTTCTTC.

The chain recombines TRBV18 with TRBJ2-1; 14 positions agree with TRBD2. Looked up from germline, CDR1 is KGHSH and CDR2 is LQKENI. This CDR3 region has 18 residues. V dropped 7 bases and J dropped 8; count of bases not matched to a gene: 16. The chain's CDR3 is CASLPGLAGVGATDEQFF. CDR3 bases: TGTGCCAGCTTGCCGGGACTAGCGGGAGTGGGGGCAACCGATGAGCAGTTCTTC. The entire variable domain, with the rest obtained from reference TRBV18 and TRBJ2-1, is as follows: NAGVMQNPRHLVRRRGQEARLRCSPMKGHSHVYWYRQLPEEGLKFMVYLQKENIIDESGMPKERFSAEFPKEGPSILRIQQVVRGDSAAYFCASLPGLAGVGATDEQFFGPGTRLTVL.